The 14 T cell receptor beta chains reported below all come from one sample, sequenced in a study of T cell repertoires in cytomegalovirus infection. No antigen is known for these receptors. TCRdb redid the calling of the reads with MiXCR, one entry per CDR3 protein. This table has approximately 300,000 distinct CDR3 sequences, about 25% appearing once. This sample comprised cultured PBMCs, obtained from culture after CMV antigen stimulation. The receptors were gathered from a human donor in good health (CMV status not recorded). Some clones in this sample may be carry-over from other donors' samples.

This clonotype came up a few times. This chain joins TRBV15 and TRBJ2-7; D is perhaps TRBD2 (6 bases). Trimming removed 6 bases at V and 2 bases at J, with 14 bases between. The germline V gene encodes CDR1 LNHNV and CDR2 YYDKDF (reference sequence). This CDR3 region has 14 residues. The chain's CDR3 is CATRMGLPAYEQYF. The DNA of the CDR3 is TGTGCCACCAGGATGGGACTGCCGGCCTACGAGCAGTACTTC.

V gene TRBV2 combines with J gene TRBJ2-3; 9 bases are a match to TRBD2. This CDR3 spans 14 amino acids. Germline V gene data show CDR1 as SNHLY and CDR2 as FYNNEI. Losses at the gene ends were 9 bases for V and 5 bases for J; bases not matched to a gene: 9. CDR3 coding DNA: TGTGCCAGTAACTTAGCGGGAGACCTAGATACGCAGTATTTT. Translated: CASNLAGDLDTQYF.

This rearrangement joins TRBV4-1 to TRBJ1-3; D possibly corresponds to TRBD1 (5 bases). This CDR3 has 17 residues. Germline V gene sequence: CDR1 MGHRA, CDR2 YSYEKL. With 0 bases removed from V and 4 bases from J, the gap between germline ends came to 16 bases. In DNA form, the CDR3 reads TGCGCCAGCAGCCAAGACGGTTCGGGACCCGGCGGAAACACCATATATTTT. It encodes CASSQDGSGPGGNTIYF.

This clonotype was counted ten times or more. The V call is TRBV6-5, the J call TRBJ1-1, with a possible D match to TRBD1 (5 bases). This CDR3 has 16 residues. Germline V CDR1 and CDR2: MNHEY, SVGAGI. V lost 0 bases, J lost 3 bases, and 14 bases lay in between. CDR3: CASSYSSSGGDTEAFF. CDR3 DNA: TGTGCCAGCAGTTACTCGAGTAGCGGGGGGGACACTGAAGCTTTCTTT.

In this sample, this clonotype turned up many times. This chain connects TRBV28 to TRBJ1-6; a weak D match, TRBD1 (6 bases). V shed 3 bases and J shed 7 bases, with 10 bases lying between them. CDR3 length: 14 residues. CDR1 and CDR2 (germline): MDHEN, SYDVKM. CDR3 loop: CASSLAGVNSPLHF. Here the CDR3 DNA reads TGTGCCAGCAGTTTGGCAGGGGTGAATTCACCCCTCCACTTT.

The chain has TRBV6-2 or TRBV6-3 and TRBJ2-7, with a weak D call TRBD1 (5 bases). The germline V and J ends were trimmed by 6 bases and 4 bases, with 13 bases remaining between them. CDR3 length equals 13 residues. Germline CDR1 MNHEY, CDR2 SVGEGT. CDR3 nucleotide sequence: TGTGCCAGCAGGGAATCAGGGAAATACGAGCAGTACGTC. Translated, it gives CASRESGKYEQYV.

This rearrangement joins TRBV12-3 or TRBV12-4 to TRBJ2-2; D possibly uses TRBD1 or TRBD2 (6 bases each). The CDR3 is 16 amino acids. Trimming shortened V by 7 bases and J by 5 bases, and 20 bases separated the two germline ends. CDR3 coding DNA: TGTGCCAGCAAGGCCCTATATGGAGGGGGGACCGGGGAGCTGTTTTTT. It translates to CASKALYGGGTGELFF.

This clonotype is classed as medium-sized. The chain combines TRBV4-1 with TRBJ2-3, with D unclear. Trimming cost V 1 base and J 4 bases, with 9 bases left between them. The CDR3 contains 14 residues. Germline loops: CDR1 MGHRA, CDR2 YSYEKL. Written as DNA, the CDR3 is TGCGCCAGCAGCCAAGGACACGGAGCAGATACGCAGTATTTT. This sequence encodes CASSQGHGADTQYF.

The chain uses TRBV7-9 and TRBJ1-1; D is undetermined. Germline V gene data show CDR1 as SEHNR and CDR2 as FQNEAQ (reference sequence). This CDR3 has 13 amino acids. With 5 bases removed from V and 7 bases from J, the gap between germline ends came to 14 bases. CDR3 protein: CASSPTDQGEAFF. The CDR3, as DNA: TGTGCCAGCAGCCCCACAGACCAAGGTGAAGCTTTCTTT.

The gene calls are TRBV27 and TRBJ1-2; 8 bases agree with TRBD1. V was clipped by 5 bases and J by 7 bases; unmatched bases: 9. This CDR3 is built from 14 residues. Germline V CDR1 and CDR2: MNHEY, SMNVEV (reference sequence). CDR3 bases: TGTGCCAGCAGTCTAGGACAGGGACGGGGTGGCTACACCTTC. Translation gives CASSLGQGRGGYTF.

This clonotype has a count of ten or more. The chain employs TRBV7-2 and TRBJ2-5; D not resolved. The V gene lost 2 bases and the J gene lost 2 bases, with 9 bases spanning the gap. CDR3 length equals 14 residues. In germline, CDR1 is SGHTA, CDR2 FQGNSA. CDR3 residues: CASSLQALQETQYF. In DNA form, the CDR3 reads TGTGCCAGCAGCTTACAGGCGTTGCAAGAGACCCAGTACTTC. Full variable domain (outside the CDR3, taken from reference TRBV7-2 and TRBJ2-5): GAGVSQSPSNKVTEKGKDVELRCDPISGHTALYWYRQSLGQGLEFLIYFQGNSAPDKSGLPSDRFSAERTGGSVSTLTIQRTQQEDSAVYLCASSLQALQETQYFGPGTRLLVL.

V usage is TRBV6-2 or TRBV6-3 and J usage is TRBJ2-4; weak D call: TRBD1 (6 bases). The V end was cut by 0 bases, the J end by 6 bases, with 6 bases between. The CDR3 totals 13 residues. CDR1 and CDR2 (germline): MNHEY, SVGEGT. CDR3 in DNA: TGTGCCAGCAGTTACTCAGGGGGAAACATTCAGTACTTC. Residues: CASSYSGGNIQYF.

In regard to this clonotype: One junction end does not reproduce the germline sequence, and a read error may be involved. The chain couples TRBV20-1 to TRBJ2-1; 8 positions agree with TRBD1. Looked up from germline, CDR1 is DFQATT and CDR2 is SNEGSKA (reference sequence). The CDR3 contains 14 residues. The CDR3: CSARDRGPYNEQFF. CDR3 coding DNA: TGCAGTGCTAGAGACAGGGGGCCCTATAATGAGCAGTTCTTC.

V is TRBV29-1 and J is TRBJ1-2, with 9 bases identical to TRBD1. There are 18 residues in the CDR3. Germline V gives CDR1 SQVTM, CDR2 ANQGSEA. The trim removed 1 base at V and 4 bases at J, leaving 16 bases unmatched. The CDR3 nucleotides are TGCAGCGTTGAAGGTTACGGAGGGACAGGGTATACGGGCTATGGCTACACCTTC. This encodes CSVEGYGGTGYTGYGYTF.